This TCR beta chain was retrieved from a study of blood T cells in healthy people across ages. With a J-beta primer mix and a sample-barcoded 5' primer, a second PCR ran about 7 to 12 cycles. Via MiXCR, TCRdb re-called the 5' RACE reads, giving one row per CDR3 protein. The sample carries under 2 million distinct CDR3 sequences, around 35% recorded once. Ten milliliters of peripheral blood were drawn from each donor. Each sample gave at least 6.5 million isolated PBMCs. Sequenced input: blood. This sequence originates from a woman aged 25-40 years in good health.

The CDR3, as DNA: TGTGCCAGCGCTTGGGGGCCAACTAATGAAAAACTGTTTTTT. This gives the protein CASAWGPTNEKLFF. The chain has TRBV12-3 or TRBV12-4 and TRBJ1-4, with D perhaps matching TRBD1 (6 bases). V gave up 8 bases and J gave up 0 bases, with 10 bases separating them. There are 14 residues in the CDR3.